The sequence of this TCR beta chain was determined in a study of blood T cell repertoires in COVID-19. Libraries were prepared by immunoSEQ multiplex PCR; TCRdb keeps only in-frame clonotypes and omits some of them. The sample contains roughly 380,000 clones, roughly 90% of which appear only once. This clone has a handful of counts. Germline CDR1 PRHDT, CDR2 FYEKMQ (reference sequence). Trimming stripped 4 bases from V and 5 bases from J, with 15 bases between. CDR3 length: 14 residues. This chain joins TRBV13 and TRBJ2-7; TRBD1 is a possible D gene (5 bases). Sequenced input: PBMCs or T cells enriched from blood (not recorded which). The TCR was taken from a woman aged 25 to 39 who had been exposed to COVID-19. The CDR3 loop reads CASSSRAAFDEQYF. Here the CDR3 DNA reads TGTGCCAGCAGCTCCAGGGCGGCCTTTGACGAGCAGTACTTC.